A single sample is the source of the 15 T cell receptor beta chains below, sequenced in a study of cytomegalovirus exposure and HLA in healthy donors. 13 Jbeta primers and 60 Vbeta primers were used for the PCR. The assay was immunoSEQ multiplex PCR, and TCRdb's table has in-frame clones only and misses some. The data hold approximately 150,000 clones, with approximately 73% observed a single time. The sample was PBMCs. These receptor sequences come from a woman younger than 35 in good health and CMV-seronegative.

V and J are TRBV14 and TRBJ1-2; TRBD1 is a possible D gene (5 bases). Per germline, CDR1 SGHDN and CDR2 FVKESK. Trimming removed 4 bases from V and 2 bases from J, with 5 bases in between. The CDR3 loop spans 12 amino acids. The CDR3, as DNA: TGTGCCAGCAGCCGACAGAACTATGGCTACACCTTC. Amino acid sequence: CASSRQNYGYTF.

This rearrangement joins TRBV4-2 to TRBJ1-5, with no clear D. The CDR3 contains 15 residues. V was pared by 0 bases and J by 10 bases, with 16 bases between. The germline V gene encodes CDR1 LGHNA and CDR2 YNFKEQ. The CDR3 DNA is TGTGCCAGCAGCCAAGATACGGAGGGTGCCTACCCCCAGCATTTT. Translated, it gives CASSQDTEGAYPQHF.

The chain joins TRBV11-2 to TRBJ2-1; unclear D gene. Per germline, CDR1 SGHAT and CDR2 FQNNGV. The CDR3 is made up of 12 amino acids. Between the trimmed V and J ends, which lost 5 bases and 9 bases, there was a span of 11 bases. CDR3 residues: CASSPVPGEQFF. The CDR3 DNA follows: TGTGCCAGCAGCCCGGTCCCAGGTGAGCAGTTCTTC.

The chain joins TRBV7-2 to TRBJ2-5; 13 positions match TRBD2. CDR3 size: 16 residues. V shed 3 bases, J shed 5 bases, and the junction held 6 bases outside the gene matches. The germline CDR1 and CDR2 sequences are SGHTA and FQGNSA. The CDR3 coding sequence is TGTGCCAGCAGCTTGTGGACTAGCGGGGGCGAGGAGACCCAGTACTTC. It yields the protein CASSLWTSGGEETQYF.

The chain recombines TRBV15 with TRBJ1-1; D not resolved. The CDR3 is 14 amino acids. Germline values: CDR1 LNHNV, CDR2 YYDKDF (reference sequence). Trimming removed 2 bases from V and 2 bases from J, with 9 bases in between. As DNA, the CDR3 is TGTGCCACCAGCAGAAGTCCGGTTAACACTGAAGCTTTCTTT. Translating it yields CATSRSPVNTEAFF.

The rearrangement uses TRBV5-6 and TRBJ2-5; 7 nucleotides align to TRBD2. Trimming at V came to 4 bases and at J to 1 base, leaving 13 bases not matched to a gene. The germline V gene has CDR1 SGHDT and CDR2 YYEEEE. The CDR3 is made up of 17 amino acids. The CDR3 loop is CASSRRAGTRRQETQYF. In nucleotides, the CDR3 is TGTGCCAGCAGCCGTCGAGCGGGAACGCGACGCCAAGAGACCCAGTACTTC. The full variable domain, in which reference TRBV5-6 and TRBJ2-5 provide the parts outside the CDR3, is DAGVTQSPTHLIKTRGQQVTLRCSPKSGHDTVSWYQQALGQGPQFIFQYYEEEERQRGNFPDRFSGHQFPNYSSELNVNALLLGDSALYLCASSRRAGTRRQETQYFGPGTRLLVL.

The chain links TRBV7-8 to TRBJ2-3; 9 bases line up with TRBD1. CDR3 length: 15 residues. The ends lost 2 bases at V and 3 bases at J; junction bases unmatched: 3. Germline values: CDR1 SGHVS, CDR2 FQNEAQ. Here the CDR3 DNA reads TGTGCCAGCAGCTTAAGGACAGGGGTAACAGATACGCAGTATTTT. Translated: CASSLRTGVTDTQYF.

The chain links TRBV6-1 to TRBJ1-5; D is unresolved. Germline CDR1 is MNHNS and CDR2 is SASEGT. Trimming shortened V by 10 bases and J by 3 bases, and 13 bases separated the two germline ends. The CDR3 loop spans 13 amino acids. CDR3 DNA: TGTGCCACCCTGGAGGGCAACAATCAGCCCCAGCATTTT. This translates into CATLEGNNQPQHF.

The rearrangement joins TRBV7-9 to TRBJ2-5; TRBD2 aligns across 7 bases. Germline CDR1 is SEHNR and CDR2 is FQNEAQ (reference sequence). V was clipped by 5 bases and J by 2 bases; unmatched bases: 5. This CDR3 is built from 14 residues. The CDR3 protein is CASSLAGAQETQYF. CDR3 DNA: TGTGCCAGCAGCCTGGCGGGAGCGCAAGAGACCCAGTACTTC.

V usage is TRBV2 and J usage is TRBJ2-2; D gene unclear. V was cut by 6 bases and J by 4 bases, with 12 bases left in between. This CDR3 has 14 residues. Germline V gene lookup returns CDR1 SNHLY and CDR2 FYNNEI. The CDR3 reads CASSPRSVTGELFF. Here the CDR3 DNA reads TGTGCCAGCAGCCCGCGGTCGGTCACCGGGGAGCTGTTTTTT.

The V gene is TRBV6-5, the J gene TRBJ2-3; D is uncertain. Germline V gene sequence: CDR1 MNHEY, CDR2 SVGAGI. The CDR3 has 16 amino acids. V lost 0 bases and J 3 bases, leaving 13 bases between the germline ends. This chain's CDR3 is CASSYSALEETDTQYF. The CDR3 bases are TGTGCCAGCAGTTACTCGGCCCTAGAAGAAACAGATACGCAGTATTTT.

V gene TRBV5-6 combines with J gene TRBJ1-2; D gene uncertain. The length of the CDR3 is 13 residues. The V gene's germline CDR1 is SGHDT and CDR2 YYEEEE. Trimming removed 3 bases at V and 5 bases at J, with 11 bases between. The CDR3 DNA reads TGTGCCAGCAGCTCCGATGTAGAGTATGGCTACACCTTC. Its protein is CASSSDVEYGYTF.

CDR3 sequence: CSSQKDTAENTEAFF. The CDR3 bases are TGCAGCTCCCAAAAGGACACAGCTGAGAACACTGAAGCTTTCTTT. V gene TRBV29-1 combines with J gene TRBJ1-1, with TRBD1 as a possible D gene (5 bases). The CDR3 length is 15 residues. The germline gives CDR1 SQVTM, CDR2 ANQGSEA. V was pared by 8 bases and J by 1 base, with 20 bases between. The full variable domain, with the rest looked up from reference TRBV29-1 and TRBJ1-1, is SAVISQKPSRDICQRGTSLTIQCQVDSQVTMMFWYRQQPGQSLTLIATANQGSEATYESGFVIDKFPISRPNLTFSTLTVSNMSPEDSSIYLCSSQKDTAENTEAFFGQGTRLTVV.

This clone was recorded only once. This sequence joins TRBV6-1 and TRBJ1-5, with D possibly being TRBD1 (6 bases). The V and J ends lost 9 bases and 0 bases respectively, with 9 bases between them. The CDR3 extends over 13 amino acids. Germline V gene sequence: CDR1 MNHNS, CDR2 SASEGT. The CDR3: CASGTLSNQPQHF. The CDR3 nucleotides read TGTGCCAGTGGGACACTTAGCAATCAGCCCCAGCATTTT.

This rearrangement joins TRBV18 to TRBJ2-7; D is unclear. The CDR3 is made up of 11 amino acids. The germline V gene encodes CDR1 KGHSH and CDR2 LQKENI. Between the trimmed V and J ends, which lost 5 bases and 1 base, there was a span of 3 bases. CDR3 sequence: CASSSSYEQYF. For the CDR3, the DNA is TGTGCCAGCTCATCATCCTACGAGCAGTACTTC.